The 17 T cell receptor beta chains listed next were all sequenced from one sample in a study of Graves' ophthalmopathy and Graves' hyperthyroidism. The study amplified TCR beta CDR3 regions using RNA transcripts. An opening RT-PCR round employed HTBI primers and preceded a second-round multiplex PCR. From the multiplex PCR reads, TCRdb called clonotypes with MiXCR, one entry per CDR3 protein. The repertoire includes about 600,000 distinct CDR3 sequences, approximately 35% of them detected once, and 4% to 5% sits in the top ten. The material sequenced was peripheral blood or thyroid tissue (not recorded which). These receptors came from an adult man with Graves' hyperthyroidism.

This clonotype was counted only a few times. The rearrangement uses TRBV28 and TRBJ2-7; D remains unclear. Trimming shortened V by 3 bases and J by 0 bases, and 9 bases separated the two germline ends. In germline, CDR1 is MDHEN, CDR2 SYDVKM. The CDR3 consists of 14 residues. The CDR3 DNA reads as TGTGCCAGCAGTTTTCCCCCATCCTCCTACGAGCAGTACTTC. Encoded protein: CASSFPPSSYEQYF.

This clonotype came up many times. The V and J genes are TRBV10-3 and TRBJ2-3; no clear D gene. Germline-derived CDR1 and CDR2 are ENHRY and SYGVKD. CDR3 length: 13 amino acids. V was shortened by 1 base and J by 2 bases, with 4 bases between the two germline ends. CDR3 sequence: CAISELLTDTQYF. In nucleotides, the CDR3 is TGTGCCATCAGTGAGTTGCTCACAGATACGCAGTATTTT.

This clonotype was counted at least ten times. The V gene is TRBV12-3 or TRBV12-4, the J gene TRBJ2-2; the D is unclear. The CDR3 length is 12 residues. Trimming shortened V by 6 bases and J by 6 bases, and 8 bases separated the two germline ends. CDR3 coding DNA: TGTGCCAGCAGCCATGACCCCGGGGAGCTGTTTTTT. Translation: CASSHDPGELFF.

The chain has TRBV20-1 and TRBJ1-2; no reliable D call. The V end was cut by 3 bases, the J end by 5 bases, with 13 bases between. This CDR3 spans 13 amino acids. Germline-derived CDR1 and CDR2 are DFQATT and SNEGSKA (reference sequence). CDR3 loop: CSASLPAPYGYTF. The CDR3 DNA sequence: TGCAGTGCTAGCCTCCCAGCTCCTTATGGCTACACCTTC.

This clonotype was recorded many times. This chain uses TRBV2 with TRBJ2-2, with no clear D. Germline loops: CDR1 SNHLY, CDR2 FYNNEI. V was pared by 7 bases and J by 7 bases, with 10 bases between. This CDR3 region has 12 residues. CDR3 DNA sequence: TGTGCCAGCAAAATGGGCTTCGGGGAGCTGTTTTTT. Translation: CASKMGFGELFF. Drawing the rest from reference TRBV2 and TRBJ2-2, the complete variable domain is EPEVTQTPSHQVTQMGQEVILRCVPISNHLYFYWYRQILGQKVEFLVSFYNNEISEKSEIFDDQFSVERPDGSNFTLKIRSTKLEDSAMYFCASKMGFGELFFGEGSRLTVL.

The V gene is TRBV4-1, the J gene TRBJ2-5; D unresolved. Trimming took off 1 base at V and 5 bases at J, with 11 bases between the two ends. CDR1 MGHRA and CDR2 YSYEKL come from the germline V gene. CDR3 length equals 14 residues. The CDR3 DNA is TGCGCCAGCAGCCAAGTTGGTCACGGGGAGACCCAGTACTTC. This translates into CASSQVGHGETQYF.

With respect to this clonotype: A single base separates this from a much larger clone, so it may be a read error. The rearrangement joins TRBV4-1 to TRBJ1-2, with 10 bases lining up with TRBD1. CDR1 MGHRA and CDR2 YSYEKL come from the germline V gene. This CDR3 region has 17 residues. Here the CDR3 DNA reads TGCGTCAGCAGCCAAGATCGACAGGGGGCGCAGGACTATGGCTACACCTTC. Its translation is CVSSQDRQGAQDYGYTF.

In its sample, this clonotype was seen many times. This sequence joins TRBV29-1 and TRBJ2-7, with a possible D match to TRBD1 (7 bases). The V gene lost 8 bases and the J gene lost 2 bases, with 16 bases spanning the gap. Germline V gene lookup returns CDR1 SQVTM and CDR2 ANQGSEA. The CDR3 sequence is 13 residues long. CDR3 in amino acids: CSIRDREAYEQYF. In DNA, the CDR3 is TGCAGCATCCGCGACAGGGAGGCCTACGAGCAGTACTTC.

The chain joins TRBV18 to TRBJ2-7; the D gene is possibly TRBD1 (5 bases). Germline values: CDR1 KGHSH, CDR2 LQKENI. V was trimmed by 6 bases and J by 5 bases, leaving 17 bases between them. The CDR3 has 14 amino acids. DNA for the CDR3: TGTGCCAGCTCCCCAATCGGCAGGGTCCACGAGCAGTACTTC. This codes for CASSPIGRVHEQYF.

In this sample, this clonotype turned up many times. The chain carries TRBV7-9 and TRBJ1-1, with D maybe TRBD1 (6 bases). V dropped 4 bases and J dropped 7 bases, with 10 bases sitting between them. The CDR3 runs to 12 residues. Germline V gene data show CDR1 as SEHNR and CDR2 as FQNEAQ (reference sequence). The DNA for the CDR3 is TGTGCCAGCAGCTCCCGACAGGTTGAAGCTTTCTTT. Amino acids: CASSSRQVEAFF.

The chain links TRBV24-1 to TRBJ2-7; the match to TRBD1 covers 10 bases. The CDR3 runs to 13 residues. CDR1 is KGHDR and CDR2 is SFDVKD in the germline V gene. In DNA form, the CDR3 reads TGTGCTATTAACTCGACAGGGGGCGACGAGCAGTACTTC. It translates to CAINSTGGDEQYF.

The CDR3: CASSPPGQGVDQPQHF. The CDR3 DNA reads TGTGCCAGCAGCCCACCGGGACAGGGTGTCGATCAGCCCCAGCATTTT. The chain links TRBV5-4 to TRBJ1-5; 9 bases agree with TRBD1. CDR1 is SGHNT and CDR2 is YYREEE in the germline V gene (reference sequence). The CDR3 is made up of 16 amino acids. The J segment lost 5 bases and the V segment lost 4 bases, leaving 10 bases of the junction unmatched.

Concerning this clonotype: A single base separates this from a much larger clone, so it may be a read error. The J gene is TRBJ1-3, the V gene TRBV12-3 or TRBV12-4; 8 positions agree with TRBD1. The CDR3 consists of 14 residues. The CDR3 nucleotides are TGTGCCAGCAGTCAGGGGGCGTCTGGAAGCACCATATATTTT. It is translated as CASSQGASGSTIYF.

This clonotype was picked up a small number of times. V usage is TRBV2 and J usage is TRBJ1-5; the D gene is possibly TRBD1 (5 bases). Germline lookup yields CDR1 SNHLY and CDR2 FYNNEI. V lost 7 bases, J lost 4 bases, and 11 bases lay in between. The CDR3 has 13 residues. CDR3 protein: CASMVRQNQPQHF. CDR3 DNA sequence: TGTGCCAGCATGGTAAGACAGAATCAGCCCCAGCATTTT.

The chain recombines TRBV7-9 with TRBJ2-3; perhaps TRBD2 as D (6 bases). The length of the CDR3 is 16 residues. The ends were cut back, 1 base at V and 4 bases at J, with 15 bases in the middle. Per the germline V gene, CDR1 is SEHNR and CDR2 is FQNEAQ (reference sequence). CDR3 in DNA: TGTGCCAGCAGCTTAGGAGGTGGGAGGCACGCAGATACGCAGTATTTT. Protein product: CASSLGGGRHADTQYF.

The chain links TRBV14 to TRBJ2-7, with D hard to call. The CDR3 runs to 15 residues. Germline CDR1 reads SGHDN; CDR2 reads FVKESK. The germline V and J ends were trimmed by 8 bases and 6 bases, with 23 bases remaining between them. CDR3 protein: CASSPTGVGVVEQYF. The CDR3 DNA sequence: TGTGCCAGCTCACCAACGGGCGTCGGAGTTGTCGAGCAGTACTTC.

This rearrangement joins TRBV5-1 to TRBJ2-7; possibly TRBD2 for D (7 bases). The V end lost 3 bases, the J end lost 4 bases, and 17 bases lay between the germline ends. The CDR3 loop spans 15 amino acids. Germline V gene lookup returns CDR1 SGHRS and CDR2 YFSETQ. The CDR3 here is CASSWGRGGAYEQYF. CDR3 sequence (DNA): TGCGCCAGCAGCTGGGGTAGGGGGGGGGCGTACGAGCAGTACTTC.